This entry is about one T cell receptor (beta chain). This specimen comes from a study of blood T cell repertoires in COVID-19. Background on the study: Donors in the United States, Italy and Spain gave samples during acute or convalescent COVID-19. PBMCs, B-cell-depleted T cells, or T cells were the source of the cDNA or gDNA that made up the material.

Original handling: Amplification of reference gene primers was used by the study to estimate nucleated cell counts. Clones were read by immunoSEQ multiplex PCR, and TCRdb kept only the in-frame ones, dropping some. The V and J calls and clone size come from that table; D and trimming were worked out from the DNA. The table shows 300,000 to 500,000 clones, with roughly 90% occurring only once. V was pared by 4 bases and J by 4 bases, with 2 bases of the junction left unmatched. This CDR3 is 14 amino acids long. The V gene's germline CDR1 is SGHRS and CDR2 YFSETQ. Material: PBMCs or T cells enriched from blood (not recorded which). The clonotype comes from a woman aged 25 to 39 with acute COVID-19. The chain recombines TRBV5-1 with TRBJ1-5; 10 bases agree with TRBD1. As DNA, the CDR3 is TGCGCCAGCAGCACGGGACAGGGGAATCAGCCCCAGCATTTT. Translated: CASSTGQGNQPQHF.